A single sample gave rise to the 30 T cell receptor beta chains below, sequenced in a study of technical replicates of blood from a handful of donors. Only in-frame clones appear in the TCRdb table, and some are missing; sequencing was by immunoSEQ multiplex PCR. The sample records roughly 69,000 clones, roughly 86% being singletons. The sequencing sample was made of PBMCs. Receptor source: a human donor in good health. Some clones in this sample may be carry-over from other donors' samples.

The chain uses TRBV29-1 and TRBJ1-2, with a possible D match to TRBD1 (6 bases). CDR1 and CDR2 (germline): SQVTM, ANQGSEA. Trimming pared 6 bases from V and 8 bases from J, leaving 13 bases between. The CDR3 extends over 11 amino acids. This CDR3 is CSVRGGSGYTF. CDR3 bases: TGCAGCGTGAGGGGGGGATCAGGCTACACCTTC.

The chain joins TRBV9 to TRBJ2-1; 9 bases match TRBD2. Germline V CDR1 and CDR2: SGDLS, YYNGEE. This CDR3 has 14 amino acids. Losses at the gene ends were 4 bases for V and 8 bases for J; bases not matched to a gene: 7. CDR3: CASSSLSGSHEQFF. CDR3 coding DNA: TGTGCCAGCAGCTCCCTTAGCGGGAGCCATGAGCAGTTCTTC.

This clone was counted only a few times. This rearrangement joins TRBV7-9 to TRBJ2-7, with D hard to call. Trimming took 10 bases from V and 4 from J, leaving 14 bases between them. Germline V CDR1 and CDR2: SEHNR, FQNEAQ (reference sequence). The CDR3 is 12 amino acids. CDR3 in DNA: TGTGCCACCAGAGGTGAGGAATACGAGCAGTACTTC. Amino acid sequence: CATRGEEYEQYF.

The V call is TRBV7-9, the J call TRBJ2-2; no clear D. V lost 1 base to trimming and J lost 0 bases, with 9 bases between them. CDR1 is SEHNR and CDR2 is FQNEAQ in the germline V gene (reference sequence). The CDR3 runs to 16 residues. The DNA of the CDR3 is TGTGCCAGCAGCTTAGGTGCCCCAGCGAACACCGGGGAGCTGTTTTTT. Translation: CASSLGAPANTGELFF.

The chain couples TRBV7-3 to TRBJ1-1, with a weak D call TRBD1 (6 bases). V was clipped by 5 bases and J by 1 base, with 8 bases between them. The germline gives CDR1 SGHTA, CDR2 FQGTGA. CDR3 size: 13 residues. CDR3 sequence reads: CASSLTGNTEAFF. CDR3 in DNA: TGTGCCAGCAGCCTGACAGGGAACACTGAAGCTTTCTTT.

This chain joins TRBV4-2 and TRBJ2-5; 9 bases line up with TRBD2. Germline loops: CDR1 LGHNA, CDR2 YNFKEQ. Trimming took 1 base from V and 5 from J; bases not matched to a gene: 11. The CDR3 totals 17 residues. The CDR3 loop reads CASSQGVSGGGFETQYF. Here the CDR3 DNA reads TGTGCCAGCAGCCAAGGAGTTAGCGGGGGAGGATTTGAGACCCAGTACTTC.

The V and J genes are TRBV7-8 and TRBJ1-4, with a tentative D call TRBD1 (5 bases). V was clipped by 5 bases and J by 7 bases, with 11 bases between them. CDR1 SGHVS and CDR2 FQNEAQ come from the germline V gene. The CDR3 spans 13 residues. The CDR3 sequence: CASSPRVVEKLFF. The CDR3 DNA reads TGTGCCAGCAGCCCCAGGGTGGTTGAAAAACTGTTTTTT.

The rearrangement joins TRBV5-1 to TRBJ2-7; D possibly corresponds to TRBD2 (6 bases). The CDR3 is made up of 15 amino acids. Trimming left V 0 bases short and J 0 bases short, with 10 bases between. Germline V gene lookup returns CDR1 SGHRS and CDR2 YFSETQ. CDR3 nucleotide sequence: TGCGCCAGCAGCTTGGAGCCCGGGAGCTCCTACGAGCAGTACTTC. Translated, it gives CASSLEPGSSYEQYF.

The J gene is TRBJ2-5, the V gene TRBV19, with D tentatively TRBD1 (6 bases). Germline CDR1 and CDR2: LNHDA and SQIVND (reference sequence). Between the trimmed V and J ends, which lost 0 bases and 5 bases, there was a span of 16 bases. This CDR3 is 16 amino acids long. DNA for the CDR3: TGTGCCAGTAGTATAGATGTAGGACAGCTAGGGGAGACCCAGTACTTC. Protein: CASSIDVGQLGETQYF. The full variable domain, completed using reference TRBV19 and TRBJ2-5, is DGGITQSPKYLFRKEGQNVTLSCEQNLNHDAMYWYRQDPGQGLRLIYYSQIVNDFQKGDIAEGYSVSREKKESFPLTVTSAQKNPTAFYLCASSIDVGQLGETQYFGPGTRLLVL.

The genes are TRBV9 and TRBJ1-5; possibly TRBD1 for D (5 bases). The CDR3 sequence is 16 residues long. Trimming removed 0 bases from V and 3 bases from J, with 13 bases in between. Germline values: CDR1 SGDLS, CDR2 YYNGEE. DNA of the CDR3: TGTGCCAGCAGCGTAGGGGACTCAGGGATCAATCAGCCCCAGCATTTT. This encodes CASSVGDSGINQPQHF.

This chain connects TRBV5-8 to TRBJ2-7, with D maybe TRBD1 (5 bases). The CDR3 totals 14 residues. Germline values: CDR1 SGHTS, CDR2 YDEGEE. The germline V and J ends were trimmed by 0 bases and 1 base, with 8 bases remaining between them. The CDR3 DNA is TGTGCCAGCAGCTTGGGACAGCGATCCTACGAGCAGTACTTC. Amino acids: CASSLGQRSYEQYF. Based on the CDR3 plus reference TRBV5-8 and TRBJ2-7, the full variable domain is EAGVTQSPTHLIKTRGQQATLRCSPISGHTSVYWYQQALGLGLQFLLWYDEGEERNRGNFPPRFSGRQFPNYSSELNVNALELEDSALYLCASSLGQRSYEQYFGPGTRLTVT.

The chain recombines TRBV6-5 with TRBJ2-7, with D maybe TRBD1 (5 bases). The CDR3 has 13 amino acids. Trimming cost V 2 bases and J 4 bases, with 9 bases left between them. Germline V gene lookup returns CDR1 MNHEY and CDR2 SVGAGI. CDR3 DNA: TGTGCCAGCAGTTACCATACAGGTTACGAGCAGTACTTC. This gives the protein CASSYHTGYEQYF.

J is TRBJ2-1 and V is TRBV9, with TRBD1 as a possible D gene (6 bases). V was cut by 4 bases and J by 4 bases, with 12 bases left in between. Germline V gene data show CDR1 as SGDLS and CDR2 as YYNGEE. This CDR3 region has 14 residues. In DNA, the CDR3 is TGTGCCAGCAGCAGGCAACAGGGTTACAATGAGCAGTTCTTC. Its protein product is CASSRQQGYNEQFF.

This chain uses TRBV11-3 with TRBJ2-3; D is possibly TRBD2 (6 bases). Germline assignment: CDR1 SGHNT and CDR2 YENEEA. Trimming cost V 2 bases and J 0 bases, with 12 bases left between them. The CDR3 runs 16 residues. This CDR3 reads CASSLRLGGSTDTQYF. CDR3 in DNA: TGTGCCAGCAGCTTAAGGTTGGGAGGTAGCACAGATACGCAGTATTTT.

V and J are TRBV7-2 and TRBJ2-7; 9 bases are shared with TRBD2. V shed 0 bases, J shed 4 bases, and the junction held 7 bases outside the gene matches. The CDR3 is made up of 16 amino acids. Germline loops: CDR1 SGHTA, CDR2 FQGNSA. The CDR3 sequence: CASSLASGRPHYEQYF. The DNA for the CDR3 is TGTGCCAGCAGCTTAGCTAGCGGGAGACCCCATTACGAGCAGTACTTC.

The CDR3 region has the DNA TGTGCCAGCATTGGGAGTCGGACTGAGCAGTTCTTC. This gives the protein CASIGSRTEQFF. The rearrangement links TRBV7-9 to TRBJ2-1, with D tentatively TRBD2 (5 bases). The V and J ends lost 7 bases and 9 bases respectively, with 13 bases between them. Germline CDR1 SEHNR, CDR2 FQNEAQ (reference sequence). This CDR3 has 12 residues.

CDR3 residues: CASSQGRGGLGLFF. CDR3 DNA sequence: TGCGCCAGCAGCCAAGGTCGAGGAGGGTTAGGCCTGTTTTTT. The chain carries TRBV4-3 and TRBJ1-4; D unresolved. Germline values: CDR1 LGHNA, CDR2 YSLEER. The CDR3 covers 14 residues. The V gene lost 1 base and the J gene lost 14 bases, with 17 bases spanning the gap.

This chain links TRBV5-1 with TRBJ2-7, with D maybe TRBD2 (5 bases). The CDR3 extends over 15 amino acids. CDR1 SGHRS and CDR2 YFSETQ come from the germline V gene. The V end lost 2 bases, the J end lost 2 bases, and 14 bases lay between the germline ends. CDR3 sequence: CASSFSRVGTYEQYF. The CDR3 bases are TGCGCCAGCAGCTTCTCGCGGGTTGGGACCTACGAGCAGTACTTC.

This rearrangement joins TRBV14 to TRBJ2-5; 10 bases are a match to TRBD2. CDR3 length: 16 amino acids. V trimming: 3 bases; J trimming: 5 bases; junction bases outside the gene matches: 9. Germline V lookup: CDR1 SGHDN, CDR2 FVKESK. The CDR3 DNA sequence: TGTGCCAGCAGCCAGCAACTACTAGCGGGATTGGAGACCCAGTACTTC. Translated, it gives CASSQQLLAGLETQYF.

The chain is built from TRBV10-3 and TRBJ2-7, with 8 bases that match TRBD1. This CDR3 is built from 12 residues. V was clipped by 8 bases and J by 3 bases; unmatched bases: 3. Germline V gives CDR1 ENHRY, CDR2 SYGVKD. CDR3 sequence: CAIDDRGYEQYF. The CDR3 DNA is TGTGCCATCGATGACAGGGGCTACGAGCAGTACTTC.

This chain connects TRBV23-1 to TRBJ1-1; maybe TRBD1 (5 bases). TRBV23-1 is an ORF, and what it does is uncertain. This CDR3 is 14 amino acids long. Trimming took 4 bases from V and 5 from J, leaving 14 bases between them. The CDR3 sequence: CASSRGGSGTEAFF. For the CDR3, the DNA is TGCGCCAGCAGTCGGGGGGGTTCAGGAACTGAAGCTTTCTTT.

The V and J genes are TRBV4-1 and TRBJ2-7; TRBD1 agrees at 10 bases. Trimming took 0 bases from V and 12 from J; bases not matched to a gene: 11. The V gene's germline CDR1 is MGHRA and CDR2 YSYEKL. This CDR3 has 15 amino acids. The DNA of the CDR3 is TGCGCCAGCAGCCAAGATGGGACAGGGGTATCTGGGGGGTACTTC. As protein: CASSQDGTGVSGGYF.

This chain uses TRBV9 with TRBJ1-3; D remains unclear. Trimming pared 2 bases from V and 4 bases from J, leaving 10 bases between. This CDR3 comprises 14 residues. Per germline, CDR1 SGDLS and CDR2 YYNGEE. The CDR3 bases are TGTGCCAGCAGCGTGACATGGCTGGGAAACACCATATATTTT. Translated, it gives CASSVTWLGNTIYF. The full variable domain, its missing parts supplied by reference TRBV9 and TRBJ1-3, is DSGVTQTPKHLITATGQRVTLRCSPRSGDLSVYWYQQSLDQGLQFLIQYYNGEERAKGNILERFSAQQFPDLHSELNLSSLELGDSALYFCASSVTWLGNTIYFGEGSWLTVV.

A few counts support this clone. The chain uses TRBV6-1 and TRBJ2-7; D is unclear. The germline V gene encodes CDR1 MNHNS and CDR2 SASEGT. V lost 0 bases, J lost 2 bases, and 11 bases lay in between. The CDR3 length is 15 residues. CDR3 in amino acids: CASSEAVGRTYEQYF. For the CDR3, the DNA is TGTGCCAGCAGTGAAGCTGTTGGCAGAACCTACGAGCAGTACTTC.

The CDR3: CASSKEGTGRRSTEAFF. In DNA form, the CDR3 reads TGTGCCAGCAGCAAGGAGGGGACAGGGCGGCGGAGCACTGAAGCTTTCTTT. V is TRBV21-1 and J is TRBJ1-1; the DNA was not used to check the table's D call, TRBD1. TRBV21-1 is designated a pseudogene. The CDR3 consists of 17 residues.

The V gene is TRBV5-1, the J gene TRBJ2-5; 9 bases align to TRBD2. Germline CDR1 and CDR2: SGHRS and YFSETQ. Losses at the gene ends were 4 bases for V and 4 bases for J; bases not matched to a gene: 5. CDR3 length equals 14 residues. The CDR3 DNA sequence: TGCGCCAGCAGCCTAGCGGGGAGAGGAGAGACCCAGTACTTC. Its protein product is CASSLAGRGETQYF.

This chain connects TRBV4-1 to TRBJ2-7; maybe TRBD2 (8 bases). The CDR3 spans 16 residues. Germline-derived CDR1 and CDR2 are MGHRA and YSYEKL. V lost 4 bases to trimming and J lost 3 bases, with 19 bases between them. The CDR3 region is CASSLGGGGTLYEQYF. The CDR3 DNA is TGCGCCAGCAGCCTAGGGGGCGGGGGGACCCTCTACGAGCAGTACTTC.

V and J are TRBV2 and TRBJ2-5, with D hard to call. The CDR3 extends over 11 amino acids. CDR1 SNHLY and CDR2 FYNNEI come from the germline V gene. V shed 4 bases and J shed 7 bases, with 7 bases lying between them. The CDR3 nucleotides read TGTGCCAGCAGTGCTTCGGGGACCCAGTACTTC. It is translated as CASSASGTQYF.

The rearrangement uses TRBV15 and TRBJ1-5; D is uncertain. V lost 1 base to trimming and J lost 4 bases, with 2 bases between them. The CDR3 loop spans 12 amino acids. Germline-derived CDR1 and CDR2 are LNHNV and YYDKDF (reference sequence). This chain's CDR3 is CATSRANQPQHF. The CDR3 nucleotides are TGTGCCACCAGCAGAGCTAATCAGCCCCAGCATTTT. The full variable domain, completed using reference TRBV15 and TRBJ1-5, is DAMVIQNPRYQVTQFGKPVTLSCSQTLNHNVMYWYQQKSSQAPKLLFHYYDKDFNNEADTPDNFQSRRPNTSFCFLDIRSPGLGDTAMYLCATSRANQPQHFGDGTRLSIL.

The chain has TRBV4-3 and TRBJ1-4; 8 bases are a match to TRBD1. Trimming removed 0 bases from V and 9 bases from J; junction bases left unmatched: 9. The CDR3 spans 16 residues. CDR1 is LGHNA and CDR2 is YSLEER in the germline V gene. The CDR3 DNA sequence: TGCGCCAGCAGCCAAGAATCAGGGACAGGATCTAAAAAACTGTTTTTT. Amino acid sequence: CASSQESGTGSKKLFF.